This T cell receptor beta chain is from a study of graft-versus-host responses after intestinal transplantation. At the level of the study: In this cohort, recipients had multivisceral, liver-intestinal, or isolated intestinal transplants. Every transplant recipient was induced with anti-thymocyte globulin, then maintained on tacrolimus and steroids for approximately three years. Study-wide results and caveats: Early after transplant, HvG clones declined as circulating GvH clones peaked. GvH clonotypes were identified within recipient marrow, with a subset emerging first in ileum or blood.

The method was immunoSEQ multiplex PCR; TCRdb's version includes in-frame clones alone and lacks a portion of them. The sample includes tens of thousands of clones, just under 95% seen only once; the top ten take around 0.56%. About this clone itself: What it recognizes is unknown.

Specimen: unstimulated CD8+ T cells sorted from spleen or lymph node cells, collected before intestinal transplant. The receptor's source is a human donor who received an intestinal transplant.

The CDR3: CASSYSAGDWYEQYF. CDR3 coding DNA: TGTGCCAGCAGTTACTCGGCAGGGGACTGGTACGAGCAGTACTTC. J is TRBJ2-7 and V is TRBV6-5, with D possibly being TRBD1 or TRBD2 (6 bases each). Trimming removed 0 bases at V and 4 bases at J, with 13 bases between. This CDR3 has 15 amino acids. Germline CDR1 and CDR2: MNHEY and SVGAGI.